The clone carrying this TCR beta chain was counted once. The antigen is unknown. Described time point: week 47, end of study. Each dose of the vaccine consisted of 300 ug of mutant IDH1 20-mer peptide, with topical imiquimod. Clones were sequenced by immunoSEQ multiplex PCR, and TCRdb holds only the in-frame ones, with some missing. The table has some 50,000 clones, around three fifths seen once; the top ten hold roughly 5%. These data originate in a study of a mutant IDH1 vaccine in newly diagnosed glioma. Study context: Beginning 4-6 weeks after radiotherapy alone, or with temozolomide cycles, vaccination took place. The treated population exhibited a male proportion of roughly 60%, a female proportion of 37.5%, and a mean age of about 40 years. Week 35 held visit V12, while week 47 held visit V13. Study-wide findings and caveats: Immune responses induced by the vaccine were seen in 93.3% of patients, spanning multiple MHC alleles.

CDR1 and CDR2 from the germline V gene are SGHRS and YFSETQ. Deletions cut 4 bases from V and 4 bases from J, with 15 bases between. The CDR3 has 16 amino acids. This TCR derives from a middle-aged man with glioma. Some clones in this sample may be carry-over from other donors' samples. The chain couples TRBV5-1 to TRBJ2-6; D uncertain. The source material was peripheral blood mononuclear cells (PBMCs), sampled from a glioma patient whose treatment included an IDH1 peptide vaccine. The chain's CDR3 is CASSPDGLSGANVLTF. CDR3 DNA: TGCGCCAGCAGCCCGGACGGCCTCTCCGGGGCCAACGTCCTGACTTTC.